What follows are 23 T cell receptor beta chains derived from one specimen sequenced in a study of T cells in Graves' hyperthyroidism and ophthalmopathy. Template material for amplifying TCR beta CDR3 regions consisted of RNA transcripts. The study used the HTBI primer set for a first-round RT-PCR of the TCR CDR3. MiXCR, run by TCRdb on the multiplex PCR reads, gives a single entry per CDR3 protein. The table shows around 340,000 distinct CDR3 sequences, with about a sixth occurring only once. The sequenced sample was blood. The receptors originated from a woman aged 25 to 39 with Graves' hyperthyroidism that later progressed to Graves' ophthalmopathy.

This clonotype was found a few times. V is TRBV9 and J is TRBJ1-4; 11 positions match TRBD1. Trimming cost V 4 bases and J 2 bases; bases outside gene matches: 10. Germline V gives CDR1 SGDLS, CDR2 YYNGEE. The CDR3 consists of 18 residues. CDR3 coding DNA: TGTGCCAGCAGCTCAGAACCTGGACAGGGGGCGACTAATGAAAAACTGTTTTTT. Protein: CASSSEPGQGATNEKLFF.

The rearrangement links TRBV6-1 to TRBJ1-2, with D unresolved. Germline assignment: CDR1 MNHNS and CDR2 SASEGT. The CDR3 has 14 amino acids. V lost 9 bases and J lost 4, with 18 bases in between. The CDR3 nucleotides read TGTGCCAGTGTACCCGACTCTTTCGGCTATGGCTACACCTTC. Its translation is CASVPDSFGYGYTF.

This sequence joins TRBV12-3 or TRBV12-4 and TRBJ1-1; D is uncertain. The CDR3 spans 13 residues. The V end lost 1 base, the J end lost 4 bases, and 7 bases lay between the germline ends. The CDR3: CASSLDGPTEAFF. CDR3 nucleotide sequence: TGTGCCAGCAGTTTAGACGGGCCCACTGAAGCTTTCTTT.

In this sample, this clonotype turned up many times. This sequence joins TRBV28 and TRBJ2-3; D might be TRBD1 or TRBD2, each matching 5 bases. Trimming cost V 6 bases and J 0 bases, with 16 bases left between them. This CDR3 is 16 amino acids long. Germline loops: CDR1 MDHEN, CDR2 SYDVKM. The CDR3, as DNA: TGTGCCAGCAGCATAGGGACGGTCCGGAGCACAGATACGCAGTATTTT. Translation: CASSIGTVRSTDTQYF.

This clonotype occurred many times. The chain recombines TRBV18 with TRBJ2-7, with TRBD2 matching over 14 bases. Trimming cost V 2 bases and J 4 bases; bases outside gene matches: 4. This CDR3 comprises 16 residues. Germline V lookup: CDR1 KGHSH, CDR2 LQKENI. The CDR3 DNA reads as TGTGCCAGCTCACCAAGGACTAGCGGGGGGTCTTACGAGCAGTACTTC. It codes for CASSPRTSGGSYEQYF.

This clonotype was detected only a few times. The V and J genes are TRBV7-8 and TRBJ1-6, with D possibly being TRBD1 (5 bases). Trimming removed 6 bases from V and 0 bases from J, with 12 bases in between. Per the germline V gene, CDR1 is SGHVS and CDR2 is FQNEAQ. The CDR3 extends over 16 amino acids. The CDR3 loop reads CASRMDTSSYNSPLHF. The DNA for the CDR3 is TGTGCCAGCAGGATGGACACCAGCTCCTATAATTCACCCCTCCACTTT.

The chain uses TRBV14 and TRBJ2-6; 9 bases match TRBD1. The germline gives CDR1 SGHDN, CDR2 FVKESK. Unmatched junction bases numbered 5, after V lost 3 bases and J lost 2 bases. The CDR3 length is 17 residues. CDR3 amino acids: CASSHLTGGAGANVLTF. DNA for the CDR3: TGTGCCAGCAGCCATCTAACAGGGGGCGCTGGGGCCAACGTCCTGACTTTC.

This clonotype has at least ten counts. The gene calls are TRBV28 and TRBJ2-5; D possibly corresponds to TRBD1 (5 bases). Germline V gives CDR1 MDHEN, CDR2 SYDVKM. CDR3 length equals 15 residues. Trimming stripped 5 bases from V and 1 base from J, with 14 bases between. As DNA, the CDR3 is TGTGCCAGCAGTCCCCGGCGTGACAGCCAAGAGACCCAGTACTTC. It yields the protein CASSPRRDSQETQYF.

This clonotype was counted many times. The chain employs TRBV11-1 and TRBJ2-1, with D hard to call. Germline CDR1 SGHAT, CDR2 FQDESV (reference sequence). Trimming cost V 1 base and J 2 bases, with 12 bases left between them. The length of the CDR3 is 16 residues. CDR3 amino acids: CASSLGLATAYNEQFF. As DNA, the CDR3 is TGTGCCAGCAGCTTAGGCCTCGCTACCGCCTACAATGAGCAGTTCTTC.

The rearrangement uses TRBV20-1 and TRBJ1-1, with 9 bases identical to TRBD1. This CDR3 has 12 amino acids. Germline values: CDR1 DFQATT, CDR2 SNEGSKA (reference sequence). The ends lost 8 bases at V and 11 bases at J; junction bases unmatched: 12. In DNA form, the CDR3 reads TGCAGTCCTCCGGGGGGACAGGGTGAGGCTTTCTTT. It is translated as CSPPGGQGEAFF.

Many counts were recorded for this clonotype. This chain links TRBV6-2 or TRBV6-3 with TRBJ2-1; 16 bases agree with TRBD2. Germline CDR1 is MNHEY and CDR2 is SVGEGT. Trimming cost V 8 bases and J 2 bases; bases outside gene matches: 0. The CDR3 runs to 15 residues. The CDR3 bases are TGTGCCAGCGGGACTAGCGGGAGGGCCTACAATGAGCAGTTCTTC. Translated: CASGTSGRAYNEQFF.

This clonotype was seen a handful of times. The chain recombines TRBV20-1 with TRBJ2-3; 10 nucleotides align to TRBD2. With V trimmed by 5 bases and J by 4 bases, 6 bases remained unmatched. Germline values: CDR1 DFQATT, CDR2 SNEGSKA (reference sequence). This CDR3 is built from 14 residues. The CDR3 here is CSAFLAGASDTQYF. DNA for the CDR3: TGCAGTGCTTTCCTAGCGGGAGCGTCAGATACGCAGTATTTT.

J is TRBJ2-3 and V is TRBV9; D remains unclear. With 0 bases removed from V and 0 bases from J, the gap between germline ends came to 8 bases. This CDR3 has 15 residues. In germline, CDR1 is SGDLS, CDR2 YYNGEE. This CDR3 is CASSVESGSTDTQYF. Written as DNA, the CDR3 is TGTGCCAGCAGCGTAGAATCTGGCAGCACAGATACGCAGTATTTT. Filled out from reference TRBV9 and TRBJ2-3, the complete variable domain reads DSGVTQTPKHLITATGQRVTLRCSPRSGDLSVYWYQQSLDQGLQFLIQYYNGEERAKGNILERFSAQQFPDLHSELNLSSLELGDSALYFCASSVESGSTDTQYFGPGTRLTVL.

The chain recombines TRBV9 with TRBJ1-5, with 9 bases matching TRBD1. The germline V gene encodes CDR1 SGDLS and CDR2 YYNGEE. This CDR3 has 16 residues. Losses at the gene ends were 3 bases for V and 9 bases for J; bases not matched to a gene: 13. The DNA for the CDR3 is TGTGCCAGCAGCGGGGGGACAGGGCCGGGGGGATGGCCCCAGCATTTT. It translates to CASSGGTGPGGWPQHF.

This clonotype was detected a few times. The chain recombines TRBV4-1 with TRBJ1-2; D not resolved. There are 15 residues in the CDR3. Germline V gene data show CDR1 as MGHRA and CDR2 as YSYEKL. V was shortened by 4 bases and J by 4 bases, with 16 bases between the two germline ends. CDR3 nucleotide sequence: TGCGCCAGCAGCCCAGCAACGGGCCAGTTCTATGGCTACACCTTC. Protein product: CASSPATGQFYGYTF.

V and J are TRBV27 and TRBJ2-3; TRBD2 might be the D (6 bases). This CDR3 region has 15 residues. The germline gives CDR1 MNHEY, CDR2 SMNVEV (reference sequence). The V end was cut by 3 bases, the J end by 0 bases, with 10 bases between. The CDR3 reads CASSLVAESTDTQYF. CDR3 bases: TGTGCCAGCAGTTTGGTAGCGGAGAGCACAGATACGCAGTATTTT.

In this sample, this clonotype turned up many times. The gene calls are TRBV29-1 and TRBJ2-3, with a weak D call TRBD2 (6 bases). The germline V gene has CDR1 SQVTM and CDR2 ANQGSEA. The V gene lost 6 bases and the J gene lost 6 bases, with 22 bases spanning the gap. This CDR3 is built from 15 residues. CDR3 DNA: TGCAGCGTCATGTCGGGACTCACTTTGGGGGATACGCAGTATTTT. It is translated as CSVMSGLTLGDTQYF.

This rearrangement joins TRBV28 to TRBJ1-6, with 8 nucleotides matching TRBD1. The CDR3 length is 14 residues. The germline V gene encodes CDR1 MDHEN and CDR2 SYDVKM. V lost 3 bases to trimming and J lost 10 bases; unmatched junction nucleotides: 5. CDR3 in amino acids: CASSFDRGGSPLHF. As DNA, the CDR3 is TGTGCCAGCAGTTTCGACAGGGGTGGATCACCCCTCCACTTT.

Notes on this clonotype: A single base separates this from a much larger clone, so it may be a read error. This chain uses TRBV6-1 with TRBJ1-5, with a possible D match to TRBD1 (5 bases). The length of the CDR3 is 14 residues. Germline V gene data show CDR1 as MNHNS and CDR2 as SASEGT. The V gene lost 3 bases and the J gene lost 0 bases, with 6 bases spanning the gap. DNA of the CDR3: TGTGCCAGCAGTGAGAGGGGTAGCAATCAGCCCCAGCATTTT. Protein: CASSERGSNQPQHF.

The chain couples TRBV6-1 to TRBJ2-7, with TRBD2 matching over 13 bases. The CDR3 has 15 residues. Trimming removed 6 bases from V and 7 bases from J; junction bases left unmatched: 9. CDR1 MNHNS and CDR2 SASEGT come from the germline V gene. CDR3 residues: CASSPGLAGAKEQYF. In nucleotides, the CDR3 is TGTGCCAGCAGCCCCGGACTAGCGGGAGCTAAGGAGCAGTACTTC.

The rearrangement joins TRBV30 to TRBJ2-7; TRBD2 matches at 7 bases. V was clipped by 5 bases and J by 0 bases; unmatched bases: 7. The CDR3 runs to 14 residues. CDR1 and CDR2 (germline): GTSNPN, SVGIG (reference sequence). CDR3 DNA: TGTGCCTGGGATAGCGGGTTGAGCTCCTACGAGCAGTACTTC. Amino acid sequence: CAWDSGLSSYEQYF.

Only a few counts were recorded for this clonotype. The chain employs TRBV19 and TRBJ2-7; D may be TRBD1 (5 bases). Germline CDR1 LNHDA, CDR2 SQIVND (reference sequence). The V end lost 6 bases, the J end lost 3 bases, and 18 bases lay between the germline ends. CDR3 size: 15 residues. The CDR3 loop is CASSRQPREDYEQYF. CDR3 DNA sequence: TGTGCCAGTAGCCGACAGCCAAGGGAAGACTACGAGCAGTACTTC.

In this sample, this clonotype turned up many times. The rearrangement links TRBV3-1 to TRBJ1-6; TRBD1 is a possible D gene (5 bases). The germline gives CDR1 LGHDT, CDR2 YNNKEL (reference sequence). V dropped 1 base and J dropped 9 bases, with 13 bases sitting between them. The CDR3 covers 15 residues. CDR3 region: CASSQVGGSSSPLHF. CDR3 coding DNA: TGTGCCAGCAGCCAAGTTGGGGGATCGAGTTCACCCCTCCACTTT.